Below, 3 T cell receptor beta chains from the same sample are listed, as sequenced in a study of cytomegalovirus exposure and HLA in healthy donors. 13 Jbeta primers and 60 Vbeta primers were used for the PCR. Method: immunoSEQ multiplex PCR; TCRdb's copy keeps in-frame clones and lacks some. Of some 120,000 clones in the sample, 15% were seen once. The sequencing input was PBMCs. These receptors were collected from a woman younger than 30 in good health and CMV-seronegative.

This clone showed up just a few times. V is TRBV10-1 and J is TRBJ2-3; 8 bases line up with TRBD2. V was pared by 7 bases and J by 4 bases, with 13 bases of the junction left unmatched. Looked up from germline, CDR1 is WNHNN and CDR2 is SYGVQD (reference sequence). The CDR3 has 16 residues. The CDR3: CASKRITGRAPDTQYF. In DNA, the CDR3 is TGCGCCAGCAAACGTATCACCGGGAGGGCCCCAGATACGCAGTATTTT.

This clone was detected only once. The rearrangement links TRBV7-6 to TRBJ2-1; no firm D call. This CDR3 contains 13 residues. The V and J ends lost 5 bases and 5 bases respectively, with 10 bases between them. Germline V gives CDR1 SGHVS, CDR2 FNYEAQ. CDR3 bases: TGTGCCAGCAGCCACTATTCGCACAATGAGCAGTTCTTC. Its protein product is CASSHYSHNEQFF.

This rearrangement joins TRBV7-8 to TRBJ2-6; 8 bases are a match to TRBD1. V lost 0 bases, J lost 4 bases, and 8 bases stayed unmatched. Germline CDR1 reads SGHVS; CDR2 reads FQNEAQ. This CDR3 contains 18 residues. CDR3 region: CASSLALGTGTGANVLTF. The DNA for the CDR3 is TGTGCCAGCAGCTTAGCGCTAGGGACAGGTACCGGGGCCAACGTCCTGACTTTC.